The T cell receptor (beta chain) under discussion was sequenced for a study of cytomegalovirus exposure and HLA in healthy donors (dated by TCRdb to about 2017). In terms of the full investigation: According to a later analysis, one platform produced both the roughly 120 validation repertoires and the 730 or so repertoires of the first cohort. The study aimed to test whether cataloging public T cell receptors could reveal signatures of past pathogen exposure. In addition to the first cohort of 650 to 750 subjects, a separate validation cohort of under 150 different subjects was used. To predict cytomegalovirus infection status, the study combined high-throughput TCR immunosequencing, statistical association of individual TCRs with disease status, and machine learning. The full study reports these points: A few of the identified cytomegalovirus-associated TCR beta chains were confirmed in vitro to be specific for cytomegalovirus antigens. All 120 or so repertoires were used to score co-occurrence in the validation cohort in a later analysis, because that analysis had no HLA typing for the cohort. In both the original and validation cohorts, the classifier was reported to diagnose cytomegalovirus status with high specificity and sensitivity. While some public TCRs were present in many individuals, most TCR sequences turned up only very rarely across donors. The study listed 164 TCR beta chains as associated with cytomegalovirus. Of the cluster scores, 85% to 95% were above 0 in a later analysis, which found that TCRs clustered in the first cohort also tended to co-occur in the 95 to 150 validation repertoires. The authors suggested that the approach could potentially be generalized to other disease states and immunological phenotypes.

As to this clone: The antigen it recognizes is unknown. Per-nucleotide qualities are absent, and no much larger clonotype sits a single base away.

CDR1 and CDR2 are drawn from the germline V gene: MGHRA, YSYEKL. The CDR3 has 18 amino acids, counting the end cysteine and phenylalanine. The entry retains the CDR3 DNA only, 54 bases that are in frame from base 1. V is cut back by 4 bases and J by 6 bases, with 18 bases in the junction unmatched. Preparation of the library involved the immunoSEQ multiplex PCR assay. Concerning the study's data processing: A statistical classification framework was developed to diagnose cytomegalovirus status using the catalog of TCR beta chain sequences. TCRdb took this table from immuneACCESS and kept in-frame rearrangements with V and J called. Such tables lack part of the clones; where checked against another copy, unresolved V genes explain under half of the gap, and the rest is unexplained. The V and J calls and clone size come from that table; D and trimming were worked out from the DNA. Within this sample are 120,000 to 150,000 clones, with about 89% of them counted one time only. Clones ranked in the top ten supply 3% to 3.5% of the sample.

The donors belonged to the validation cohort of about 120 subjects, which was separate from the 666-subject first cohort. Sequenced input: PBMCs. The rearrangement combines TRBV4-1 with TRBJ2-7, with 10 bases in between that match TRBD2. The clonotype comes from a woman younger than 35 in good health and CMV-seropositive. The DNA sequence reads TGCGCCAGCAGCCCCTTCCCTAGCGGGAGAATAGGTTCGGGCGAGCAGTACTTC. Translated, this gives CASSPFPSGRIGSGEQYF.